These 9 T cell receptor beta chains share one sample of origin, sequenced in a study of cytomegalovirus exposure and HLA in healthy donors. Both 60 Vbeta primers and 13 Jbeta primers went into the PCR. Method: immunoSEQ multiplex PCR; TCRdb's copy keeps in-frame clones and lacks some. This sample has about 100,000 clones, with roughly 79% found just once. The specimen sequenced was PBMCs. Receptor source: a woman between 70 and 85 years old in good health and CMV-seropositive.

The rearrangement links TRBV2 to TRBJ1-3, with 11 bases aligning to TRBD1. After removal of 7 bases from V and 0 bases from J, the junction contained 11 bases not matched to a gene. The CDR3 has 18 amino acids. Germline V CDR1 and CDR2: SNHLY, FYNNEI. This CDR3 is CASIGQGANSGSGNTIYF. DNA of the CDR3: TGTGCCAGCATTGGACAGGGGGCGAACTCTGGCTCTGGAAACACCATATATTTT.

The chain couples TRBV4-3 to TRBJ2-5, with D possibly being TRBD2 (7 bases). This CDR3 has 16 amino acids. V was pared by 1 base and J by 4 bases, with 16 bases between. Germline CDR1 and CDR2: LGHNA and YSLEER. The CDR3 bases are TGCGCCAGCAGCCAAGGGTCGGGGGGCGGGAGAGAGACCCAGTACTTC. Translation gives CASSQGSGGGRETQYF.

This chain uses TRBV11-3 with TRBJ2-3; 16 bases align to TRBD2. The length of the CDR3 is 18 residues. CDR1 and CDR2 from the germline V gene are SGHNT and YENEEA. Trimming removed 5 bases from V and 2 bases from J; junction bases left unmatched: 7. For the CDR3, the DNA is TGTGCCAGCAGCCAACCGGGACTAGCGGGAGGGGCCACAGATACGCAGTATTTT. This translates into CASSQPGLAGGATDTQYF. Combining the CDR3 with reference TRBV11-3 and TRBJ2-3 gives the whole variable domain EAGVVQSPRYKIIEKKQPVAFWCNPISGHNTLYWYLQNLGQGPELLIRYENEEAVDDSQLPKDRFSAERLKGVDSTLKIQPAELGDSAVYLCASSQPGLAGGATDTQYFGPGTRLTVL.

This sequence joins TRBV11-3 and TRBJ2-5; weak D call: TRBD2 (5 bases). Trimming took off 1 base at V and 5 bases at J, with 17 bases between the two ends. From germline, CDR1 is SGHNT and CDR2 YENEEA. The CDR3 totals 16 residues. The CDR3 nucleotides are TGTGCCAGCAGCTTAGGGTCGAGGGAGATGGGGGAGACCCAGTACTTC. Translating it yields CASSLGSREMGETQYF.

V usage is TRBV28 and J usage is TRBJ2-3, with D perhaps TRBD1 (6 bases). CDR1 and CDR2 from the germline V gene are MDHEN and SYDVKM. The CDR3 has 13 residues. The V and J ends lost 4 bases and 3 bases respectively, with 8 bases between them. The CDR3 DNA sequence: TGTGCCAGCAGTTCAAGGGGGACAGATACGCAGTATTTT. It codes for CASSSRGTDTQYF.

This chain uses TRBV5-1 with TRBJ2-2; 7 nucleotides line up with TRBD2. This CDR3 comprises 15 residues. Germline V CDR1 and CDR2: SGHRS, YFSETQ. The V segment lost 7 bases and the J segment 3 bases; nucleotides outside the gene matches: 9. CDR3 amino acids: CASARGGEDTGELFF. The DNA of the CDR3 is TGCGCCAGCGCCCGGGGAGGGGAGGACACCGGGGAGCTGTTTTTT.

In DNA form, the CDR3 reads TGTGCCACCAGCAGAGCACTAGCGGGAGTGTGGAATGAGCAGTTCTTC. Translation gives CATSRALAGVWNEQFF. The chain links TRBV15 to TRBJ2-1, with 11 bases that match TRBD2. CDR1 is LNHNV, CDR2 YYDKDF, per germline (reference sequence). This CDR3 region has 16 residues. Trimming took 1 base from V and 7 from J; bases not matched to a gene: 6.

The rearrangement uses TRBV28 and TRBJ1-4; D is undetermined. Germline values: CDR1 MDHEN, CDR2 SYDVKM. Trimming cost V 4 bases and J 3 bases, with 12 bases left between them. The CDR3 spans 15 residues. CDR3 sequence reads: CASSSPRRANEKLFF. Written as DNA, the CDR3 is TGTGCCAGCAGTTCCCCCAGGCGGGCTAATGAAAAACTGTTTTTT.

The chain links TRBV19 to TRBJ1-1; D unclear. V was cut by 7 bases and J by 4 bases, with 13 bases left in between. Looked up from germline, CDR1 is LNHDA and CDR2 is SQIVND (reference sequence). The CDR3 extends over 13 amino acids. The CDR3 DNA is TGTGCCAGTAAAAGCCAATGGAGCACTGAAGCTTTCTTT. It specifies CASKSQWSTEAFF.